This entry lists 28 T cell receptor beta chains sequenced from one sample in a study of post-analysis software for immune sequencing data. Built from TCR beta cDNA, the libraries had unique molecular identifiers in them. TCRdb passed the PCR reads through MiXCR, listing each CDR3 protein once. Among about 540,000 distinct CDR3 sequences listed, around 34% were seen once. Study-level results: Roughly 5 TRBV segments, including TRBV5-6, TRBV5-1 and TRBV20-1, were more frequent in patients than controls.

Their antigens are not known. Sequencing was done on a sample of blood. The source is a girl aged 2-17 years with multiple sclerosis.

This clonotype was counted between two and nine times. V gene TRBV5-1 combines with J gene TRBJ2-1, with D perhaps matching TRBD1 (6 bases). The CDR3 contains 15 residues. Trimming stripped 1 base from V and 6 bases from J, with 14 bases between. Germline V gene lookup returns CDR1 SGHRS and CDR2 YFSETQ. The CDR3 sequence: CASSLRQGMTNEQFF. CDR3 DNA: TGCGCCAGCAGCTTGCGTCAGGGGATGACCAATGAGCAGTTCTTC.

In its sample, this clonotype was seen a few times. Here the CDR3 DNA reads TGCAGTGCTAGAATTTTAACTAGCGGGGGGACCCAGTACTTC. Amino acids: CSARILTSGGTQYF. This chain joins TRBV20-1 and TRBJ2-5; 11 bases match TRBD2. Germline V gives CDR1 DFQATT, CDR2 SNEGSKA (reference sequence). With 2 bases clipped from V and 7 bases from J, the junction kept 6 bases outside the gene matches. CDR3 length: 14 residues.

The CDR3 here is CASSSLSGGGSYEQYF. In nucleotides, the CDR3 is TGTGCCAGCAGCTCTCTCTCGGGGGGGGGCTCCTACGAGCAGTACTTC. V and J are TRBV7-9 and TRBJ2-7; 8 nucleotides match TRBD2. Germline loops: CDR1 SEHNR, CDR2 FQNEAQ (reference sequence). J lost 0 bases, V lost 4 bases, and 8 bases had no gene match. The CDR3 runs to 16 residues.

The V call is TRBV10-3, the J call TRBJ2-5, with D possibly called TRBD1 or TRBD2 (5 bases each). Germline V gene data show CDR1 as ENHRY and CDR2 as SYGVKD. V lost 6 bases and J 5 bases, leaving 19 bases between the germline ends. CDR3 length: 15 amino acids. The CDR3 DNA is TGTGCCATCAGCCCTTTGGGACCGGGCGGCGAGACCCAGTACTTC. Translated, it gives CAISPLGPGGETQYF.

This clonotype was seen a few times. The chain employs TRBV5-1 and TRBJ1-1, with TRBD1 matching over 7 bases. V lost 7 bases, J lost 1 base, and 4 bases stayed unmatched. This CDR3 comprises 13 residues. Looked up from germline, CDR1 is SGHRS and CDR2 is YFSETQ. Written as DNA, the CDR3 is TGCGCCAGCTTCGGGACAGCGAACACTGAAGCTTTCTTT. This translates into CASFGTANTEAFF.

This clonotype was recorded a few times. The CDR3 protein is CASREPGDRGVEAFF. The CDR3 nucleotides read TGTGCCAGCAGAGAACCGGGGGACAGGGGTGTTGAAGCTTTCTTT. The genes are TRBV2 and TRBJ1-1; 10 bases are shared with TRBD1. The CDR3 is 15 residues long. The germline CDR1 and CDR2 sequences are SNHLY and FYNNEI. Trimming cost V 6 bases and J 7 bases; bases outside gene matches: 11.

The chain recombines TRBV28 with TRBJ1-2, with 7 bases identical to TRBD1. Germline values: CDR1 MDHEN, CDR2 SYDVKM. The CDR3 is made up of 13 amino acids. J gave up 8 bases and V 3 bases, and 6 bases lay outside the gene matches. The CDR3 loop is CASSLTGMWGYTF. CDR3 sequence (DNA): TGTGCCAGCAGTTTGACAGGGATGTGGGGCTACACCTTC.

This clonotype showed up just a few times. The chain has TRBV5-1 and TRBJ1-1; D unresolved. Per the germline V gene, CDR1 is SGHRS and CDR2 is YFSETQ. The CDR3 extends over 13 amino acids. The ends were cut back, 4 bases at V and 6 bases at J, with 13 bases in the middle. In nucleotides, the CDR3 is TGCGCCAGCAGCCCTGGGTCGGGCCCTGAAGCTTTCTTT. Translation gives CASSPGSGPEAFF.

This clonotype was detected only a few times. This chain joins TRBV20-1 and TRBJ2-1, with 12 bases aligning to TRBD2. V was clipped by 2 bases and J by 2 bases; unmatched bases: 7. CDR3 length: 17 residues. Germline V lookup: CDR1 DFQATT, CDR2 SNEGSKA (reference sequence). The CDR3 loop reads CSARSTTSGGPYNEQFF. The DNA for the CDR3 is TGCAGTGCTAGATCGACTACTAGCGGGGGGCCCTACAATGAGCAGTTCTTC.

The V call is TRBV6-5, the J call TRBJ1-5; TRBD1 agrees at 10 bases. With V trimmed by 7 bases and J by 2 bases, 8 bases remained unmatched. Germline V gene data show CDR1 as MNHEY and CDR2 as SVGAGI. The CDR3 contains 16 residues. The CDR3 reads CASKGTGVGGNQPQHF. The CDR3 DNA reads TGTGCCAGCAAAGGGACAGGGGTAGGCGGCAATCAGCCCCAGCATTTT.

In its sample, this clonotype was seen a few times. This sequence joins TRBV5-1 and TRBJ2-1; D is unclear. From germline, CDR1 is SGHRS and CDR2 YFSETQ. This CDR3 contains 13 residues. Trimming stripped 4 bases from V and 8 bases from J, with 13 bases between. CDR3: CASSLQLSHEQFF. The CDR3 region has the DNA TGCGCCAGCAGCCTTCAACTGAGCCATGAGCAGTTCTTC. Drawing the rest from reference TRBV5-1 and TRBJ2-1, the complete variable domain is KAGVTQTPRYLIKTRGQQVTLSCSPISGHRSVSWYQQTPGQGLQFLFEYFSETQRNKGNFPGRFSGRQFSNSRSEMNVSTLELGDSALYLCASSLQLSHEQFFGPGTRLTVL.

This clonotype was observed a few times. The genes are TRBV20-1 and TRBJ2-7; D tentatively fits TRBD1 or TRBD2 (5 bases each). Trimming removed 6 bases at V and 2 bases at J, with 17 bases between. This CDR3 spans 14 amino acids. The germline CDR1 and CDR2 sequences are DFQATT and SNEGSKA (reference sequence). In DNA, the CDR3 is TGCAGTGCCAAGCGAGGGGACCGGACCTACGAGCAGTACTTC. Protein: CSAKRGDRTYEQYF.

This clonotype was detected a few times. The rearrangement joins TRBV7-9 to TRBJ2-1; weak D call: TRBD2 (6 bases). Germline loops: CDR1 SEHNR, CDR2 FQNEAQ (reference sequence). The CDR3 sequence is 15 residues long. Trimming removed 3 bases from V and 0 bases from J, with 9 bases in between. As DNA, the CDR3 is TGTGCCAGCAGCTTTAGCGGTACCTCCTACAATGAGCAGTTCTTC. It translates to CASSFSGTSYNEQFF. The whole variable domain, remainder taken from reference TRBV7-9 and TRBJ2-1, is DTGVSQNPRHKITKRGQNVTFRCDPISEHNRLYWYRQTLGQGPEFLTYFQNEAQLEKSRLLSDRFSAERPKGSFSTLEIQRTEQGDSAMYLCASSFSGTSYNEQFFGPGTRLTVL.

Note on this clonotype: The junction does not match germline at one end; this may be a read error. Here the CDR3 DNA reads TGTGCCGGCAGTTACCTCGGGACAGGGGGCCTAAAACTGTTTTTT. Translation: CAGSYLGTGGLKLFF. The rearrangement joins TRBV6-6 to TRBJ1-4; 12 bases map to TRBD1. Germline loops: CDR1 MNHNY, CDR2 SVGAGI (reference sequence). The CDR3 loop spans 15 amino acids.

CDR3 DNA sequence: TGTGCCAGCAGCGTAGTAGGGGCGAACACTGAAGCTTTCTTT. Amino acid sequence: CASSVVGANTEAFF. The chain combines TRBV9 with TRBJ1-1, with D possibly matching TRBD1 (5 bases). Trimming took off 0 bases at V and 1 base at J, with 7 bases between the two ends. Germline V gene data show CDR1 as SGDLS and CDR2 as YYNGEE. The CDR3 is made up of 14 amino acids.

This clonotype has more than one count but fewer than ten. The chain carries TRBV24-1 and TRBJ2-1; tentatively, D is TRBD1 (6 bases). There are 15 residues in the CDR3. The germline V and J ends were trimmed by 4 bases and 7 bases, with 16 bases remaining between them. Germline values: CDR1 KGHDR, CDR2 SFDVKD. For the CDR3, the DNA is TGTGCCACCAGTGACTCCCCCCCGACAGGTAATGAGCAGTTCTTC. Its protein product is CATSDSPPTGNEQFF.

This clonotype has just a few counts. V and J are TRBV28 and TRBJ2-7, with TRBD2 matching over 8 bases. Germline V CDR1 and CDR2: MDHEN, SYDVKM. V was pared by 6 bases and J by 3 bases, with 13 bases of the junction left unmatched. The CDR3 is 16 amino acids. This CDR3 is CASSRTGTRGIYEQYF. As DNA, the CDR3 is TGTGCCAGCAGCCGGACCGGGACTAGGGGAATCTACGAGCAGTACTTC.

This chain links TRBV29-1 with TRBJ2-5; the D gene is possibly TRBD1 (6 bases). The germline gives CDR1 SQVTM, CDR2 ANQGSEA. This CDR3 has 12 residues. Trimming took 7 bases from V and 1 from J, leaving 10 bases between them. The CDR3 spells CSANRVQETQYF. The CDR3 nucleotides read TGCAGCGCCAACAGGGTCCAAGAGACCCAGTACTTC.

The J gene is TRBJ2-7, the V gene TRBV18; TRBD2 agrees at 7 bases. The CDR3 consists of 14 residues. Germline-derived CDR1 and CDR2 are KGHSH and LQKENI. V was pared by 5 bases and J by 5 bases, with 9 bases of the junction left unmatched. The CDR3 here is CASSSSTSSHEQYF. The DNA of the CDR3 is TGTGCCAGCTCATCTTCGACTAGCAGCCACGAGCAGTACTTC.

Only a few counts were recorded for this clonotype. This may come from a read error, since a much larger clone is one base off. The chain couples TRBV11-2 to TRBJ2-4; tentative D call: TRBD1 (5 bases). CDR1 is SGHAT, CDR2 FQNNGV, per germline. V was cut by 0 bases and J by 8 bases, with 14 bases left in between. The CDR3 sequence is 15 residues long. CDR3 in DNA: TGTGCCAGCAGCTTAGAGCAGGCAGGGTGGGACATTCAGTACTTC. Residues: CASSLEQAGWDIQYF.

The chain combines TRBV20-1 with TRBJ1-1; TRBD1 matches 7 bases. The CDR3 has 13 amino acids. J was trimmed by 7 bases and V by 5 bases; bases with no gene match: 10. Looked up from germline, CDR1 is DFQATT and CDR2 is SNEGSKA (reference sequence). Here the CDR3 DNA reads TGCAGTGCTCTCTCGGGACAGCGATTTGAAGCTTTCTTT. It encodes CSALSGQRFEAFF.

The chain links TRBV18 to TRBJ2-7; D is possibly TRBD1 (6 bases). The DNA matches TRBJ2-5 better at its end, which makes the J call doubtful. This CDR3 region has 15 residues. Germline assignment: CDR1 KGHSH and CDR2 LQKENI. The CDR3 nucleotides are TGTGCCAGCTCACCGATGGGGGCTACCCAAGAGACCCAGTACTTC. The encoded protein is CASSPMGATQETQYF.

This clonotype was counted a single time. The germline gene is not matched at one end of the junction; a read error may be the cause. V and J are TRBV14 and TRBJ1-2, with a weak D call TRBD1 (6 bases). The CDR3 runs to 14 residues. Germline CDR1 and CDR2: SGHDN and FVKESK. The CDR3 region is CASSPGGLSYGYTF. The CDR3 region has the DNA TGTGCCAGTAGCCCGGGGGGGCTGAGCTATGGCTACACCTTC. Together with reference TRBV14 and TRBJ1-2, the CDR3 gives the full variable domain: EAGVTQFPSHSVIEKGQTVTLRCDPISGHDNLYWYRRVMGKEIKFLLHFVKESKQDESGMPNNRFLAERTGGTYSTLKVQPAELEDSGVYFCASSPGGLSYGYTFGSGTRLTVV.

V usage is TRBV11-2 and J usage is TRBJ2-1; 7 bases agree with TRBD2. V lost 6 bases to trimming and J lost 10 bases; unmatched junction nucleotides: 12. Looked up from germline, CDR1 is SGHAT and CDR2 is FQNNGV. The CDR3 extends over 14 amino acids. CDR3 in DNA: TGTGCCAGCAGTGGACTAGGGCCAAATTTGGAGCAGTTCTTC. Its protein product is CASSGLGPNLEQFF.

J is TRBJ2-3 and V is TRBV20-1, with D perhaps TRBD2 (5 bases). This CDR3 region has 16 residues. Germline-derived CDR1 and CDR2 are DFQATT and SNEGSKA (reference sequence). V lost 1 base to trimming and J lost 0 bases, with 14 bases between them. The CDR3, as DNA: TGCAGTGCTAGAGGAGCGGATAGATTTAGCACAGATACGCAGTATTTT. Its translation: CSARGADRFSTDTQYF.

This clonotype occurred a few times. V and J are TRBV24-1 and TRBJ2-1; TRBD2 aligns across 13 bases. The CDR3 has 16 residues. Losses at the gene ends were 9 bases for V and 8 bases for J; bases not matched to a gene: 12. Germline-derived CDR1 and CDR2 are KGHDR and SFDVKD. CDR3 bases: TGTGCCACCGGGACTAGCGGGGCCCTGGGACCCCATGAGCAGTTCTTC. It yields the protein CATGTSGALGPHEQFF.

The table lists this clonotype with a count of one. V is TRBV27 and J is TRBJ2-7; D is possibly TRBD1 or TRBD2 (6 bases each). CDR3 length: 17 amino acids. V was clipped by 6 bases and J by 6 bases, with 27 bases between them. Germline CDR1 is MNHEY and CDR2 is SMNVEV (reference sequence). The chain's CDR3 is CASREYLSGAQKGEQYF. CDR3 DNA: TGTGCCAGCAGAGAATACTTGTCGGGGGCGCAGAAGGGCGAGCAGTACTTC.

The genes are TRBV11-2 and TRBJ2-5; no firm D call. Trimming shortened V by 3 bases and J by 2 bases, and 13 bases separated the two germline ends. There are 15 residues in the CDR3. Germline CDR1 is SGHAT and CDR2 is FQNNGV. CDR3 residues: CASSFERGWQETQYF. CDR3 coding DNA: TGTGCCAGCAGCTTTGAGCGAGGTTGGCAAGAGACCCAGTACTTC.